This TCR beta chain was obtained from a study of shared clonotypes between healthy human individuals. Naive CD8 cells lacked CD45RO and underwent positive selection for CCR7, leaving out terminally differentiated effector memory CD45RA+ cells. Study donors comprised healthy, HIV-negative adults devoid of recent acute infection or vaccination. Only one count was recorded for this clone. Its antigen is still unknown. Germline CDR1 reads MNHEY; CDR2 reads SMNVEV (reference sequence). V was pared by 7 bases and J by 2 bases, with 10 bases of the junction left unmatched. CDR3 length: 15 residues. Assay used: immunoSEQ multiplex PCR; TCRdb lists only in-frame clones, some missing. The table has roughly 770,000 clones, 95% to 97% seen once. Study outcomes and limitations: Some naive CD4 clonotypes, roughly 4.7%, turned up in common across several donors. Larger richness was generally estimated for naive than memory subsets. What rarefaction showed was incomplete sorted-subset sequencing despite large depth.

The sequencing sample was made of naive CD8+ T cells sorted from blood. This TCR was sampled from a man aged 30 to 45 in good health. The rearrangement joins TRBV27 to TRBJ2-7; 8 bases are shared with TRBD2. The CDR3 DNA sequence: TGTGCCAGCACTGAACGACCGGGACTAGCCTACGAGCAGTACTTC. It yields the protein CASTERPGLAYEQYF.